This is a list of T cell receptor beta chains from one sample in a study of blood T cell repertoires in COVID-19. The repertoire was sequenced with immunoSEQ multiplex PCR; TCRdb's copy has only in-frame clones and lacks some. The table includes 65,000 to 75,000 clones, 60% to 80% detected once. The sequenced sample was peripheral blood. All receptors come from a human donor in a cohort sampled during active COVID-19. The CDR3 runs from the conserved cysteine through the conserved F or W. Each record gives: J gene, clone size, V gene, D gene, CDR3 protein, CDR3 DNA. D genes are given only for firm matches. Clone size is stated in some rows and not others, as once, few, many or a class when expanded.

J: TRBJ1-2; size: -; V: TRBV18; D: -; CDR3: CASSPGRANYGYTF; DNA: TGTGCCAGCTCACCGGGCAGGGCTAACTATGGCTACACCTTC
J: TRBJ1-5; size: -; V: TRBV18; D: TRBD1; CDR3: CASSPRQGVNQPQHF; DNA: TGTGCCAGCTCACCACGGCAGGGGGTCAATCAGCCCCAGCATTTT
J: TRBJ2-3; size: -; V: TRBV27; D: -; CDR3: CASSLGGSADTQYF; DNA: TGTGCCAGCAGTTTAGGAGGATCCGCAGATACGCAGTATTTT
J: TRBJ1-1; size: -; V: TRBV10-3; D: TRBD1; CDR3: CAISQVGQGNTEAFF; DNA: TGTGCCATCAGCCAGGTTGGACAGGGGAACACTGAAGCTTTCTTT
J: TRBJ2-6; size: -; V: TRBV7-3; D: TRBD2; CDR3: CASRASGGSGANVLTF; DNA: TGTGCCAGTCGGGCTAGCGGGGGCTCTGGGGCCAACGTCCTGACTTTC
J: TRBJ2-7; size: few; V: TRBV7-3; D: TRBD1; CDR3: CASSGQGSSEQYF; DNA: TGTGCCAGCTCGGGACAGGGTTCTTCCGAGCAGTACTTC
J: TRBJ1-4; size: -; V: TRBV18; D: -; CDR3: CASQQGTNEKLFF; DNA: TGTGCCAGCCAACAGGGCACTAATGAAAAACTGTTTTTT
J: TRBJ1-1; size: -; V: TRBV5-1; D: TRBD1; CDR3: CASSLSMDRGLVEAFF; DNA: TGCGCCAGCAGCTTGTCCATGGACAGGGGGCTAGTTGAAGCTTTCTTT
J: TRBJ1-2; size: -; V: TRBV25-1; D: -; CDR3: CASSEGAAYGYTF; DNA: TGTGCCAGCAGTGAAGGGGCCGCCTATGGCTACACCTTC
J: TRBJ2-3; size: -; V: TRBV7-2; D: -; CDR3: CASSTKGGGSGDTQYF; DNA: TGTGCCAGCAGCACGAAGGGAGGGGGGTCTGGAGATACGCAGTATTTT
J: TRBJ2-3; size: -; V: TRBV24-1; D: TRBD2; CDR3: CATSDPGTRADTQYF; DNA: TGTGCCACCAGTGATCCTGGGACTAGAGCAGATACGCAGTATTTT
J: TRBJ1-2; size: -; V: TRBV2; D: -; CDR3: CASSGRGNYGYTF; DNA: TGTGCCAGCTCCGGCAGGGGAAACTATGGCTACACCTTC
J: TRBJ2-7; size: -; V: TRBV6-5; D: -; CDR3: CASSRTGNYEQYF; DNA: TGTGCCAGCAGTCGGACTGGCAACTACGAGCAGTACTTC
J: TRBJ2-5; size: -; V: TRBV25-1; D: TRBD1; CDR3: CASSEYGTGDKETQYF; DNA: TGTGCCAGCAGTGAATACGGGACAGGGGACAAAGAGACCCAGTACTTC
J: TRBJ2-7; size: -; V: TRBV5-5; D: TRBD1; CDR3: CASSYGQGAYEQYF; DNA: TGTGCCAGCAGCTACGGACAGGGGGCATACGAGCAGTACTTC
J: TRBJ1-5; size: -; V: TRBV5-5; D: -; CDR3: CASSLVSGKQPQHF; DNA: TGTGCCAGCAGCTTGGTGTCGGGAAAGCAGCCCCAGCATTTT
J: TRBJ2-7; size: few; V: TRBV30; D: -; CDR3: CAWKRQDSYEQYF; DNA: TGTGCCTGGAAGAGACAGGACTCCTACGAGCAGTACTTC
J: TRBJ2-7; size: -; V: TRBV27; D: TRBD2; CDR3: CASTSRGMPGGPYEQYF; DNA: TGTGCCAGCACCTCAAGGGGGATGCCGGGGGGGCCCTACGAGCAGTACTTC
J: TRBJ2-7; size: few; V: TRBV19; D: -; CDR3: CASSGTGIEQYF; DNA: TGTGCCAGTAGCGGTACAGGGATCGAGCAGTACTTC
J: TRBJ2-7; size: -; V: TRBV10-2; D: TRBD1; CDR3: CASSTGTGGYEQYF; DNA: TGCGCCAGCAGCACCGGGACAGGGGGCTACGAGCAGTACTTC
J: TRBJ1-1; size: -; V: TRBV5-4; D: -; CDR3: CASSLEQYTEAFF; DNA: TGTGCCAGCAGCTTGGAACAGTACACTGAAGCTTTCTTT
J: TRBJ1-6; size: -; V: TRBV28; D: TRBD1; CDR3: CASTGGQAANSPLHF; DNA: TGTGCCAGCACGGGGGGACAGGCCGCCAATTCACCCCTCCACTTT
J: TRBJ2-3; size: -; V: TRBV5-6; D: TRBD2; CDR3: CASSLRAGGGVGDTQYF; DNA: TGTGCCAGCAGCTTAAGGGCGGGCGGGGGGGTTGGAGATACGCAGTATTTT
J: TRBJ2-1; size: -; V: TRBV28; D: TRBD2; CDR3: CASRTSGGEGNEQFF; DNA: TGTGCCAGCAGGACTAGCGGGGGGGAAGGCAATGAGCAGTTCTTC
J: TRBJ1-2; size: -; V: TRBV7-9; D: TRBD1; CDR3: CASSLNRDREKRDGYTF; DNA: TGTGCCAGCAGCCTAAACCGGGACAGGGAAAAGAGAGATGGCTACACCTTC
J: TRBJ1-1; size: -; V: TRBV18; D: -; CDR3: CASSQTRTEAFF; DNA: TGTGCCAGCTCACAGACGAGGACTGAAGCTTTCTTT
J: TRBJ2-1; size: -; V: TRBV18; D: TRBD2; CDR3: CASSPRLAGGTNEQFF; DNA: TGTGCCAGCTCACCGCGACTAGCGGGAGGGACTAATGAGCAGTTCTTC
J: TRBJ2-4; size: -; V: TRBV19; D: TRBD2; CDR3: CASSKAPSGGAWVKNIQYF; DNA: TGTGCCAGTAGTAAAGCACCTAGCGGGGGGGCCTGGGTCAAAAACATTCAGTACTTC
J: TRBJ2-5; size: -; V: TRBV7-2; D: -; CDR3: CASSPRGGQTQYF; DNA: TGTGCCAGCAGCCCGAGGGGGGGGCAGACCCAGTACTTC
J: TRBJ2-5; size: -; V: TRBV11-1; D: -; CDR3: CASRDRTALKETQYF; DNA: TGTGCCAGCAGGGATCGGACAGCCTTAAAAGAGACCCAGTACTTC
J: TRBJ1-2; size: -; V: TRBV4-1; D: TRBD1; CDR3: CASSRGQGDNYGYTF; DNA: TGCGCCAGCAGCCGGGGACAGGGGGATAACTATGGCTACACCTTC
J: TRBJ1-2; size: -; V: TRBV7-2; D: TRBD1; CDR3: CASSLDGTGVTLYGYTF; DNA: TGTGCCAGCAGCTTAGACGGGACAGGGGTCACCCTCTATGGCTACACCTTC
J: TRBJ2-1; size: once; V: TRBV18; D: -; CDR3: CASSPGLGGYNEQFF; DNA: TGTGCCAGCTCACCGGGTTTGGGGGGCTACAATGAGCAGTTCTTC
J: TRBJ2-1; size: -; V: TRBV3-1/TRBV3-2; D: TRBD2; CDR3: CASSQVSGGAGEQFF; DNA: TGTGCCAGCAGCCAAGTTAGCGGGGGGGCCGGTGAGCAGTTCTTC
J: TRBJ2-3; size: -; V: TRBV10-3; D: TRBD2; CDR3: CAISDSSGGDTQYF; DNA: TGTGCCATCAGTGACTCTAGCGGGGGCGATACGCAGTATTTT
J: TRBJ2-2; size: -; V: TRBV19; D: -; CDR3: CASKRLGENTGELFF; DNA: TGTGCCAGTAAGAGGCTTGGAGAGAACACCGGGGAGCTGTTTTTT
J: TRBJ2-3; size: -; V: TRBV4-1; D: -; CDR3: CASSQAGGSGYTDTQYF; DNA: TGCGCCAGCAGCCAAGCCGGGGGTAGCGGTTACACAGATACGCAGTATTTT
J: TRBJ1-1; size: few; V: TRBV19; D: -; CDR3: CASSIQGVDTEAFF; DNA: TGTGCCAGTAGTATCCAAGGGGTGGACACTGAAGCTTTCTTT
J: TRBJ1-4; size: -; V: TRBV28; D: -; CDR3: CASSSEGTNEKLFF; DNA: TGTGCCAGCAGTTCGGAGGGAACTAATGAAAAACTGTTTTTT
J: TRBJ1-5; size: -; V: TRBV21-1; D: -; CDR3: CASSTVRQELSPHQPQHF; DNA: TGTGCCAGCAGCACAGTTCGACAGGAGCTTTCCCCTCATCAGCCCCAGCATTTT
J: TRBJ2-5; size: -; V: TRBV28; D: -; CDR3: CASSLYQGETQYF; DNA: TGTGCCAGCAGTTTGTACCAGGGAGAGACCCAGTACTTC
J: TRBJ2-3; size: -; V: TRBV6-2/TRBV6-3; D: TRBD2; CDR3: CASSYSRGRSLDTQYF; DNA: TGTGCCAGCAGTTACTCTCGCGGGAGAAGCCTAGATACGCAGTATTTT
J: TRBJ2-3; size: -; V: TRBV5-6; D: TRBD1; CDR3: CASSQQGQGYSTDTQYF; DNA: TGTGCCAGCAGCCAGCAAGGACAGGGATATTCCACAGATACGCAGTATTTT
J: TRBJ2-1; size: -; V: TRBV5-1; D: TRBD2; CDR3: CASSLATSVDNEQFF; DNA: TGCGCCAGCAGCTTGGCCACTAGCGTAGACAATGAGCAGTTCTTC
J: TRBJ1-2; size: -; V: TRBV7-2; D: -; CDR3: CASRSRPQISYGYTF; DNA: TGTGCCAGCAGGTCTAGACCCCAGATCAGCTATGGCTACACCTTC
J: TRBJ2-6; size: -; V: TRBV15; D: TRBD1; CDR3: CATSRLTGGSGANVLTF; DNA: TGTGCCACCAGCAGACTAACAGGGGGGTCCGGGGCCAACGTCCTGACTTTC
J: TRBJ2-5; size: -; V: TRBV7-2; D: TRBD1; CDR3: CASSLVGTEQETQYF; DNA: TGTGCCAGCAGCTTAGTGGGGACAGAACAAGAGACCCAGTACTTC
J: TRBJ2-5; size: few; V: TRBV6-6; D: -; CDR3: CASSSRGGLETQYF; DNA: TGTGCCAGCAGTTCCCGTGGGGGGTTGGAGACCCAGTACTTC